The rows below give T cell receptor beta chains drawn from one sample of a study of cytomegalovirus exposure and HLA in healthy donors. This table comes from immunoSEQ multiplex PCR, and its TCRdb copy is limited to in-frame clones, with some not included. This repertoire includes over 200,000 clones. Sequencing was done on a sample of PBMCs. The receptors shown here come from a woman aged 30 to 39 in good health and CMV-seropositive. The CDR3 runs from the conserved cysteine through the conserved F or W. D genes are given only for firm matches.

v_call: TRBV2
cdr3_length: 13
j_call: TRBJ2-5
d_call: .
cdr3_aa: CASSDSGQETQYF
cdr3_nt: TGTGCCAGCAGTGACAGCGGCCAAGAGACCCAGTACTTC

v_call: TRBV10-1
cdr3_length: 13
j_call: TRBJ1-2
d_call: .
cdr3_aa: CASSVRRDYGYTF
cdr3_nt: TGCGCCAGCAGTGTGCGGCGCGACTATGGCTACACCTTC

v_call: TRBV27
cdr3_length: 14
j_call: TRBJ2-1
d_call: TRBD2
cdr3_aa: CASRLAGVYNEQFF
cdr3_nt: TGTGCCAGCAGACTAGCGGGGGTTTACAATGAGCAGTTCTTC

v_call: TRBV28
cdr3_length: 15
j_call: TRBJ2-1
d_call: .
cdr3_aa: CASSLWRDRSNEQFF
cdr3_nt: TGTGCCAGCAGTTTATGGCGGGACCGCTCCAATGAGCAGTTCTTC

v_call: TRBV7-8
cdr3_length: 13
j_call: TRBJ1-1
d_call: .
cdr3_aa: CASSLSGGPGAFF
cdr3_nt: TGTGCCAGCAGCTTGAGTGGAGGTCCTGGAGCTTTCTTT

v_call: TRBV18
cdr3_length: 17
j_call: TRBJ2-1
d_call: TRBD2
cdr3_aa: CASSLPRERGVQNEQFF
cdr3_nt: TGTGCCAGCTCCCTACCTCGGGAGCGGGGGGTTCAAAATGAGCAGTTCTTC

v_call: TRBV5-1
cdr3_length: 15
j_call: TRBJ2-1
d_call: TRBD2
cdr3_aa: CASSLMNGGADEQFF
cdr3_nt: TGCGCCAGCAGCTTGATGAACGGGGGGGCCGATGAGCAGTTCTTC

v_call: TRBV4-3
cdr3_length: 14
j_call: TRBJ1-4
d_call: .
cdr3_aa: CASSRDRTNEKLFF
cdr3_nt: TGCGCCAGCAGCCGAGACAGGACTAATGAAAAACTGTTTTTT

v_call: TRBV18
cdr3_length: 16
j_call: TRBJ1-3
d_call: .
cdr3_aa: CASSPYDSYSGNTIYF
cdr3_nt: TGTGCCAGCTCACCATACGACTCGTACTCTGGAAACACCATATATTTT

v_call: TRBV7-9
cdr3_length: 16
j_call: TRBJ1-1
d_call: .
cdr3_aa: CASSFIQGIMNTEAFF
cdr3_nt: TGTGCCAGCAGCTTCATTCAGGGGATCATGAACACTGAAGCTTTCTTT

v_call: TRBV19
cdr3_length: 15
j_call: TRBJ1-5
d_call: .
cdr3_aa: CASSILSLTDQPQHF
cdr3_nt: TGTGCCAGTAGTATTCTCTCTCTGACAGATCAGCCCCAGCATTTT

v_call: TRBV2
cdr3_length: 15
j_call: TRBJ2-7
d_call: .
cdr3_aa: CASSQEGVTSYEQYF
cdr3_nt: TGTGCCAGCAGTCAGGAAGGGGTCACCTCCTACGAGCAGTACTTC

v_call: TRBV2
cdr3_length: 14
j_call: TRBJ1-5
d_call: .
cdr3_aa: CASSEAGANQPQHF
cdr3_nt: TGTGCCAGCAGTGAAGCAGGGGCCAATCAGCCCCAGCATTTT

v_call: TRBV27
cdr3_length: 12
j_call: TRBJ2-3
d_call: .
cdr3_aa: CASSRVADTQYF
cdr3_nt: TGTGCCAGCAGTCGGGTGGCAGATACGCAGTATTTT

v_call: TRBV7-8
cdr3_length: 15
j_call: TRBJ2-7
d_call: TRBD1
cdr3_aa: CASSLRTGSSYEQYF
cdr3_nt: TGTGCCAGCAGCTTAAGGACAGGGTCTTCCTACGAGCAGTACTTC

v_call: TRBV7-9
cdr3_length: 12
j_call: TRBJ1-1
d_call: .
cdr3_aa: CASSHPNTEAFF
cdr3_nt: TGTGCCAGCAGCCATCCGAACACTGAAGCTTTCTTT

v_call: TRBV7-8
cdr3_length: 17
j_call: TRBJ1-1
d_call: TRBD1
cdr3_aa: CASSLAMEQGADTEAFF
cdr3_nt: TGTGCCAGCAGCTTAGCGATGGAACAGGGGGCAGACACTGAAGCTTTCTTT

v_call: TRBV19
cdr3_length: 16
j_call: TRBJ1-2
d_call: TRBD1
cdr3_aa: CASSPQHGTDFYGYTF
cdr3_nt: TGTGCCAGTAGTCCACAGCACGGGACAGATTTCTATGGCTACACCTTC

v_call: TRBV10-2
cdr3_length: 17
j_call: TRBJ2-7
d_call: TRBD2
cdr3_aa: CASSRGTSGQSSYEQYF
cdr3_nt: TGCGCCAGCAGTCGTGGGACTAGCGGGCAAAGCTCCTACGAGCAGTACTTC

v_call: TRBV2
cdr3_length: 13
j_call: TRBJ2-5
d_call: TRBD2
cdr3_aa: CASSTAGEETQYF
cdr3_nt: TGTGCCAGCAGTACGGCGGGGGAAGAGACCCAGTACTTC

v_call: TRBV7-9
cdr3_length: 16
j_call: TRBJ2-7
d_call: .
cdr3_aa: CASSPLPGHSTYEQYF
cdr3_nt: TGTGCCAGCAGCCCATTGCCGGGACACTCGACCTACGAGCAGTACTTC

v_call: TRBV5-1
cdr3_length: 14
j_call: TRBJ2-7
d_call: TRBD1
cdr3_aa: CASSWGTGGGEQYF
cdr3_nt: TGCGCCAGCAGCTGGGGGACAGGGGGGGGCGAGCAGTACTTC

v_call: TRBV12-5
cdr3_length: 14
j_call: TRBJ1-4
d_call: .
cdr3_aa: CASGLGQTNEKLFF
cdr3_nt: TGTGCTAGTGGTCTCGGACAGACTAATGAAAAACTGTTTTTT

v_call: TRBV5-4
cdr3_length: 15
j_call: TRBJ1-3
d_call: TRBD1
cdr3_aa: CASSYGQGGGNTIYF
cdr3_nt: TGTGCCAGCAGCTATGGACAGGGAGGTGGAAACACCATATATTTT

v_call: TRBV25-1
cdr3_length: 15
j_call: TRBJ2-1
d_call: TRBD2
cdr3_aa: CASSESGSSYNEQFF
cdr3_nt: TGTGCCAGCAGTGAAAGCGGGAGCTCCTACAATGAGCAGTTCTTC

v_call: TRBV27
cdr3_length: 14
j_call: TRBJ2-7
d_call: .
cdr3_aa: CASSFEAHSYEQYF
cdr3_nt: TGTGCCAGCAGTTTTGAGGCACACTCCTACGAGCAGTACTTC

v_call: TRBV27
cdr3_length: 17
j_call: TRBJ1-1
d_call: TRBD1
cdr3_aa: CASSLLEAGGPNTEAFF
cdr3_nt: TGTGCCAGCAGTTTATTGGAGGCAGGGGGACCGAACACTGAAGCTTTCTTT

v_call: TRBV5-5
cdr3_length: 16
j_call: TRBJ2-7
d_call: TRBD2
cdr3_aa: CASSLEGHSGAYEQYF
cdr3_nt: TGTGCCAGCAGCTTGGAGGGTCATAGCGGGGCCTACGAGCAGTACTTC

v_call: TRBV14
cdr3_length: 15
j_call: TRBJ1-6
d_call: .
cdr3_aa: CASSQDSRYNSPLHF
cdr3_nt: TGTGCCAGCAGCCAAGATAGTCGGTATAATTCACCCCTCCACTTT

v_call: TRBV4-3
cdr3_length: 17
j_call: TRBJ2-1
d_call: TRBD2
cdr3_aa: CASSQTKLAGGYNEQFF
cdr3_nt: TGCGCCAGCAGCCAGACAAAATTAGCGGGAGGGTACAATGAGCAGTTCTTC

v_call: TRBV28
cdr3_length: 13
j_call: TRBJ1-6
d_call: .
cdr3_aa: CASSPGGNSPLHF
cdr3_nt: TGTGCCAGCAGTCCGGGGGGTAATTCACCCCTCCACTTT

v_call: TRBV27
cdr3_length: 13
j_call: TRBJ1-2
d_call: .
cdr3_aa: CASSPYRQFGYTF
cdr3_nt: TGTGCCAGCAGTCCCTACAGACAGTTTGGCTACACCTTC

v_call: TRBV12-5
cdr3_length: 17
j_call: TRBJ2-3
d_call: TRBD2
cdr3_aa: CASAPGTSGSLTDTQYF
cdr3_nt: TGTGCTAGTGCCCCGGGGACTAGCGGGAGTCTGACAGATACGCAGTATTTT

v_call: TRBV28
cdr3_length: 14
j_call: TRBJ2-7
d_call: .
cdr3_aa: CASNDILVSYEQYF
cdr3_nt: TGTGCCAGTAACGACATTTTAGTCTCCTACGAGCAGTACTTC

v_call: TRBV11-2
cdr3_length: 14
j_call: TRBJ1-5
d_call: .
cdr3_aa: CASSLGTEDQPQHF
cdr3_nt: TGTGCCAGCAGCTTAGGTACGGAGGATCAGCCCCAGCATTTT

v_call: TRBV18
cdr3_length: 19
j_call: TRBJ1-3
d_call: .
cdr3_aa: CASSPPGVSEPYSGNTIYF
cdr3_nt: TGTGCCAGCTCACCACCCGGGGTGTCAGAGCCCTACTCTGGAAACACCATATATTTT

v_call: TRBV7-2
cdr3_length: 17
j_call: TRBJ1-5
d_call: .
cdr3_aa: CASSLRLTAGVYQPQHF
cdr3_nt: TGTGCCAGCAGCTTAAGGTTGACCGCGGGGGTATATCAGCCCCAGCATTTT